The 26 T cell receptor beta chains below come from one sample, sequenced in a study of vaccination and CD4 T cells after COVID-19. Indicated treatment: roughly 10-day PBMC culture with coronavirus spike peptide pools or control peptides (ViraFEST assay). For these TCRs, the target antigens are not known. The assay that was used to sequence DNA from cultured CD4+ T cells was the Oncomine TCR Beta short-read assay. TCRdb reprocessed the PCR reads with MiXCR, giving one entry per CDR3 protein. This sample has 11,000 to 15,000 distinct CDR3 sequences, with roughly 61% found just once. Sequenced material: CD4+ T cells from blood, cultured in vitro. All receptors derive from a human donor who had recovered from COVID-19.

In this sample, this clonotype turned up a few times. The chain is built from TRBV27 and TRBJ2-5, with D hard to call. Trimming shortened V by 2 bases and J by 5 bases, and 9 bases separated the two germline ends. This CDR3 comprises 13 residues. CDR1 and CDR2 from the germline V gene are MNHEY and SMNVEV (reference sequence). The CDR3 DNA sequence: TGTGCCAGCAGTTTACTATCTAGGGAGACCCAGTACTTC. Residues: CASSLLSRETQYF.

This clonotype was seen a single time. V is TRBV20-1 and J is TRBJ1-1, with 12 positions matching TRBD1. Germline CDR1 DFQATT, CDR2 SNEGSKA (reference sequence). The CDR3 extends over 14 amino acids. Here the CDR3 DNA reads TGCAGCGTAGGGACAGGGGGCTTGGGCACTGAAGCTTTCTTT. The encoded protein is CSVGTGGLGTEAFF.

The V gene is TRBV6-1, the J gene TRBJ1-1; 8 nucleotides match TRBD1. V gave up 5 bases and J gave up 2 bases; unmatched junction bases: 10. The CDR3 loop spans 16 amino acids. Germline V gene data show CDR1 as MNHNS and CDR2 as SASEGT. The CDR3 reads CASSHVIGQGNTEAFF. CDR3 sequence (DNA): TGTGCCAGCAGTCACGTAATTGGACAGGGAAACACTGAAGCTTTCTTT.

This chain joins TRBV6-1 and TRBJ1-5; perhaps TRBD1 as D (5 bases). Germline V gives CDR1 MNHNS, CDR2 SASEGT. The CDR3 consists of 17 residues. V dropped 6 bases and J dropped 0 bases, with 18 bases sitting between them. The CDR3 loop is CASSPRGGTYSNQPQHF. The CDR3 DNA is TGTGCCAGCAGCCCTCGGGGGGGTACCTATAGCAATCAGCCCCAGCATTTT.

V gene TRBV30 combines with J gene TRBJ1-2; possible D gene TRBD1, 6 bases. Trimming shortened V by 4 bases and J by 7 bases, and 13 bases separated the two germline ends. Germline V gene lookup returns CDR1 GTSNPN and CDR2 SVGIG (reference sequence). The CDR3 is 12 amino acids. The CDR3 bases are TGTGCCTGGAATCCAGGGGAAGGTGGCTACACCTTC. It encodes CAWNPGEGGYTF. The whole variable domain, remainder taken from reference TRBV30 and TRBJ1-2, is SQTIHQWPATLVQPVGSPLSLECTVEGTSNPNLYWYRQAAGRGLQLLFYSVGIGQISSEVPQNLSASRPQDRQFILSSKKLLLSDSGFYLCAWNPGEGGYTFGSGTRLTVV.

This clonotype was recorded a few times. The DNA of the CDR3 is TGTGCCAGCAGTTCCTCCCGACTAGCGGCAAGCTCCTACAATGAGCAGTTCTTC. Amino acid sequence: CASSSSRLAASSYNEQFF. The chain carries TRBV27 and TRBJ2-1; TRBD2 agrees at 9 bases. This CDR3 comprises 18 residues. The germline gives CDR1 MNHEY, CDR2 SMNVEV (reference sequence). Trimming removed 4 bases from V and 0 bases from J; junction bases left unmatched: 10.

The chain combines TRBV27 with TRBJ2-7; 10 positions agree with TRBD1. Germline trimming cut 3 bases from V and 5 bases from J; bases unmatched to any gene: 4. This CDR3 is 14 amino acids long. Per germline, CDR1 MNHEY and CDR2 SMNVEV (reference sequence). The CDR3 DNA reads TGTGCCAGCAGTTTTGCCGGGACAGGGGACGAGCAGTACTTC. Encoded protein: CASSFAGTGDEQYF.

The chain carries TRBV24-1 and TRBJ2-5; 10 bases are shared with TRBD1. CDR1 and CDR2 from the germline V gene are KGHDR and SFDVKD. Trimming took 5 bases from V and 3 from J; bases not matched to a gene: 2. The CDR3 contains 14 residues. Here the CDR3 DNA reads TGTGCCACCAGTGGGGACAGGGGCGAAGAGACCCAGTACTTC. Translating gives CATSGDRGEETQYF.

This chain links TRBV12-3 or TRBV12-4 with TRBJ1-2; no reliable D call. The germline V and J ends were trimmed by 6 bases and 3 bases, with 11 bases remaining between them. There are 13 residues in the CDR3. This CDR3 reads CASSPGGYYGYTF. CDR3 nucleotide sequence: TGTGCCAGCAGCCCCGGAGGGTACTATGGCTACACCTTC.

The J gene is TRBJ1-5, the V gene TRBV20-1; the D gene is possibly TRBD1 (5 bases). The germline V gene encodes CDR1 DFQATT and CDR2 SNEGSKA (reference sequence). V was trimmed by 0 bases and J by 7 bases, leaving 13 bases between them. This CDR3 comprises 14 residues. CDR3 in DNA: TGCAGTGCTAGAGAGGGACGGGCGGGGCAGCCCCAGCATTTT. This encodes CSAREGRAGQPQHF.

The rearrangement joins TRBV6-5 to TRBJ1-1; D gene uncertain. The ends were cut back, 0 bases at V and 1 base at J, with 3 bases in the middle. The CDR3 runs 13 residues. CDR1 and CDR2 (germline): MNHEY, SVGAGI. CDR3 protein: CASSYSRNTEAFF. Written as DNA, the CDR3 is TGTGCCAGCAGTTACTCGAGGAACACTGAAGCTTTCTTT.

This clonotype is labeled large. J is TRBJ2-3 and V is TRBV7-9; weak D call: TRBD2 (6 bases). V was pared by 5 bases and J by 2 bases, with 14 bases between. In germline, CDR1 is SEHNR, CDR2 FQNEAQ (reference sequence). There are 15 residues in the CDR3. In DNA, the CDR3 is TGTGCCAGCAGCGATATCGGGAGAAACACAGATACGCAGTATTTT. This sequence encodes CASSDIGRNTDTQYF.

This sequence joins TRBV20-1 and TRBJ1-5; 8 nucleotides align to TRBD1. The CDR3 is 17 amino acids. CDR1 is DFQATT and CDR2 is SNEGSKA in the germline V gene (reference sequence). The ends lost 5 bases at V and 2 bases at J; junction bases unmatched: 14. DNA for the CDR3: TGCAGTGCTTCCGGACAGGGAATGGGCTACGGCAATCAGCCCCAGCATTTT. Translated, it gives CSASGQGMGYGNQPQHF.

V is TRBV20-1 and J is TRBJ2-3; D is uncertain. This CDR3 contains 12 residues. V gave up 0 bases and J gave up 5 bases, with 6 bases separating them. The V gene's germline CDR1 is DFQATT and CDR2 SNEGSKA (reference sequence). The DNA of the CDR3 is TGCAGTGCTAGAGATTCGGTAGATACGCAGTATTTT. Its translation is CSARDSVDTQYF.

The CDR3 nucleotides read TGTGCCAGCAGTTTGGGGGGGGCAGGTCAGCCCCAGCATTTT. It yields the protein CASSLGGAGQPQHF. This rearrangement joins TRBV6-5 to TRBJ1-5; possibly TRBD1 for D (6 bases). Germline CDR1 MNHEY, CDR2 SVGAGI. The CDR3 contains 14 residues. Trimming took off 4 bases at V and 6 bases at J, with 13 bases between the two ends.

The CDR3 DNA is TGTGCCAGCTTTCGGCGGGCGGGTGCTTTCTTT. Its protein product is CASFRRAGAFF. This chain joins TRBV12-3 or TRBV12-4 and TRBJ1-1, with unresolved D. The CDR3 sequence is 11 residues long. V lost 8 bases and J 11 bases, leaving 15 bases between the germline ends.

This sequence joins TRBV30 and TRBJ1-1; TRBD1 matches at 8 bases. CDR3 size: 14 residues. From germline, CDR1 is GTSNPN and CDR2 SVGIG (reference sequence). V lost 3 bases to trimming and J lost 4 bases; unmatched junction nucleotides: 7. The CDR3: CAWSKDRVGTEAFF. The CDR3 region has the DNA TGTGCCTGGAGCAAGGACAGGGTAGGCACTGAAGCTTTCTTT.

The chain links TRBV11-3 to TRBJ2-7; a weak D match, TRBD1 (6 bases). In germline, CDR1 is SGHNT, CDR2 YENEEA. CDR3 length: 14 amino acids. The germline V and J ends were trimmed by 1 base and 3 bases, with 10 bases remaining between them. CDR3 sequence (DNA): TGTGCCAGCAGCTTAGCTGGGGACATCTACGAGCAGTACTTC. Translation gives CASSLAGDIYEQYF.

The gene calls are TRBV11-3 and TRBJ2-2; 7 nucleotides agree with TRBD1. The CDR3 is 15 amino acids. The V and J ends lost 5 bases and 5 bases, in that order; junction bases with no gene match: 8. Germline CDR1 and CDR2: SGHNT and YENEEA. The CDR3 coding sequence is TGTGCCAGCAGCAGCTCGGACAGGTTGACCGGGGAGCTGTTTTTT. Protein sequence: CASSSSDRLTGELFF.

This rearrangement joins TRBV27 to TRBJ1-1; 7 nucleotides align to TRBD1. The V gene end was trimmed by 6 bases and the J gene end by 4 bases; junction bases not matched to a gene: 14. In germline, CDR1 is MNHEY, CDR2 SMNVEV (reference sequence). The CDR3 length is 16 residues. CDR3 DNA: TGTGCCAGCAGCCGCGGGCCAACAGGGGCGTCCACTGAAGCTTTCTTT. It is translated as CASSRGPTGASTEAFF.

The chain is built from TRBV10-1 and TRBJ2-1; TRBD2 agrees at 14 bases. The CDR3 runs 15 residues. Germline V gives CDR1 WNHNN, CDR2 SYGVQD (reference sequence). Losses at the gene ends were 11 bases for V and 8 bases for J; bases not matched to a gene: 11. CDR3 region: CAGRATSGRVDEQFF. As DNA, the CDR3 is TGCGCCGGCCGGGCGACTAGCGGGAGGGTCGATGAGCAGTTCTTC.

This clonotype is deemed large. V usage is TRBV12-3 or TRBV12-4 and J usage is TRBJ1-5; the D gene is possibly TRBD1 (5 bases). Trimming removed 4 bases from V and 0 bases from J, with 7 bases in between. The CDR3 loop spans 14 amino acids. CDR3: CASSSDSSNQPQHF. The CDR3 DNA follows: TGTGCCAGCAGTTCCGACAGTAGCAATCAGCCCCAGCATTTT.

This clonotype turned up a few times. The J gene is TRBJ1-1, the V gene TRBV20-1; weak D call: TRBD1 (5 bases). Per the germline V gene, CDR1 is DFQATT and CDR2 is SNEGSKA (reference sequence). Trimming left V 3 bases short and J 0 bases short, with 11 bases between. The CDR3 runs 14 residues. CDR3 sequence reads: CSASRGHLNTEAFF. In nucleotides, the CDR3 is TGCAGTGCTAGTCGAGGACATTTGAACACTGAAGCTTTCTTT.

This clonotype came up a few times. V is TRBV6-5 and J is TRBJ2-2, with TRBD2 as a possible D gene (6 bases). The V gene's germline CDR1 is MNHEY and CDR2 SVGAGI. Trimming pared 1 base from V and 5 bases from J, leaving 8 bases between. This CDR3 has 14 amino acids. CDR3 amino acids: CASSYFGSTGELFF. CDR3 nucleotide sequence: TGTGCCAGCAGTTACTTCGGGAGTACCGGGGAGCTGTTTTTT.

This clonotype was counted only a few times. DNA for the CDR3: TGTGCCAGCAGCTTGGGGACAGGGTATATTGGTGGCAATCAGCCCCAGCATTTT. It specifies CASSLGTGYIGGNQPQHF. The rearrangement links TRBV7-8 to TRBJ1-5, with 9 bases fitting TRBD1. The CDR3 length is 18 residues. Trimming cost V 3 bases and J 2 bases; bases outside gene matches: 11. Germline lookup yields CDR1 SGHVS and CDR2 FQNEAQ. The full variable domain, with the rest looked up from reference TRBV7-8 and TRBJ1-5, is GAGVSQSPRYKVAKRGQDVALRCDPISGHVSLFWYQQALGQGPEFLTYFQNEAQLDKSGLPSDRFFAERPEGSVSTLKIQRTQQEDSAVYLCASSLGTGYIGGNQPQHFGDGTRLSIL.

The chain joins TRBV20-1 to TRBJ2-3, with 10 bases that match TRBD2. CDR1 and CDR2 (germline): DFQATT, SNEGSKA (reference sequence). With 8 bases clipped from V and 2 bases from J, the junction kept 7 bases outside the gene matches. This CDR3 comprises 14 residues. The CDR3 nucleotides are TGCAGTACAGAGCGGGAGGGGAACACAGATACGCAGTATTTT. This sequence encodes CSTEREGNTDTQYF.